The source of this TCR beta chain is a study of cytomegalovirus exposure and HLA in healthy donors. This PCR relied on a set of 60 Vbeta primers and 13 Jbeta primers. Clones were sequenced by immunoSEQ multiplex PCR, and TCRdb holds only the in-frame ones, with some missing. The top ten clones hold less than 2% of a sample with more than 100,000 clones, 60% to 85% of them seen once. The CDR3 loop spans 19 amino acids. Deletions cut 0 bases from V and 0 bases from J, with 21 bases between. CDR1 is MGHRA and CDR2 is YSYEKL in the germline V gene. Input material: PBMCs. The rearrangement uses TRBV4-1 and TRBJ2-7; D might be TRBD2 (5 bases). The clonotype originates from a woman younger than 30 in good health and CMV-seronegative. The CDR3 bases are TGCGCCAGCAGCCAAGATCGGAACCCCCAGCGGCCCAGCTCCTACGAGCAGTACTTC. This codes for CASSQDRNPQRPSSYEQYF.